Listed here are 27 T cell receptor beta chains from one sample, sequenced in a study of regulatory T cells in long-lasting Graves disease. Building the TCR beta libraries relied on iRepertoire HTBI primers, and CDR3 regions underwent Arm-PCR. TCRdb reprocessed the multiplex PCR reads with MiXCR, giving one entry per CDR3 protein. This sample has some 300,000 distinct CDR3 sequences, with around 20% found just once. Specified time point: persistent/refractory GD, antithyroid drugs over 5 years with positive TRAb. Making the TCR library involved RNA that had been extracted from PBMCs. This specimen consisted of peripheral blood mononuclear cells (PBMCs), obtained when the disease was refractory, from a patient treated with antithyroid drugs. The receptors originated from a female donor with Graves disease.

This clonotype was observed a few times. The chain links TRBV6-2 or TRBV6-3 to TRBJ2-4; no definite D call. V was clipped by 4 bases and J by 2 bases, with 12 bases between them. Germline-derived CDR1 and CDR2 are MNHEY and SVGEGT. The CDR3 has 15 residues. The CDR3 loop reads CASSSTFPTKNIQYF. CDR3 sequence (DNA): TGTGCCAGCAGTTCGACATTCCCAACCAAAAACATTCAGTACTTC.

The CDR3 DNA reads TGTGCCAGCTCACCGCGACAGGGAAGGACCGGGGAGCTGTTTTTT. It translates to CASSPRQGRTGELFF. The chain has TRBV18 and TRBJ2-2, with 7 positions matching TRBD1. J gave up 5 bases and V 3 bases, and 6 bases lay outside the gene matches. The CDR3 length is 15 residues. Germline loops: CDR1 KGHSH, CDR2 LQKENI.

This chain connects TRBV25-1 to TRBJ1-1; D is unresolved. Germline V gives CDR1 MGHDK, CDR2 SYGVNS. V shed 8 bases and J shed 5 bases, with 12 bases lying between them. This CDR3 comprises 12 residues. Here the CDR3 DNA reads TGTGCCAGCGGCCCAATGGGAACTGAAGCTTTCTTT. This codes for CASGPMGTEAFF. Together with reference TRBV25-1 and TRBJ1-1, the CDR3 gives the full variable domain: EADIYQTPRYLVIGTGKKITLECSQTMGHDKMYWYQQDPGMELHLIHYSYGVNSTEKGDLSSESTVSRIRTEHFPLTLESARPSHTSQYLCASGPMGTEAFFGQGTRLTVV.

V usage is TRBV29-1 and J usage is TRBJ2-3, with 12 bases that match TRBD2. Germline CDR1 is SQVTM and CDR2 is ANQGSEA. Trimming at V came to 7 bases and at J to 5 bases, leaving 7 bases not matched to a gene. The CDR3 consists of 14 residues. The CDR3 bases are TGCAGCGGGACGACTAGCGGGAGTTTAGATACGCAGTATTTT. Translated, it gives CSGTTSGSLDTQYF.

This clonotype turned up a few times. The CDR3 sequence: CASSLQGGRNTGELFF. In DNA form, the CDR3 reads TGTGCCAGCAGCCTCCAGGGCGGCAGGAACACCGGGGAGCTGTTTTTT. This chain joins TRBV7-3 and TRBJ2-2; TRBD1 might be the D (5 bases). The V gene's germline CDR1 is SGHTA and CDR2 FQGTGA. Deletions cut 5 bases from V and 1 base from J, with 14 bases between. This CDR3 spans 16 amino acids.

V and J are TRBV28 and TRBJ2-2; D perhaps matches TRBD1 (5 bases). Germline V CDR1 and CDR2: MDHEN, SYDVKM. This CDR3 is built from 15 residues. Trimming removed 6 bases from V and 4 bases from J, with 15 bases in between. The CDR3 here is CASSPTGDSTGELFF. In nucleotides, the CDR3 is TGTGCCAGCAGCCCAACAGGAGACTCCACCGGGGAGCTGTTTTTT.

The chain uses TRBV30 and TRBJ1-5, with a tentative D call TRBD1 (6 bases). Germline-derived CDR1 and CDR2 are GTSNPN and SVGIG (reference sequence). The V end was cut by 1 base, the J end by 7 bases, with 14 bases between. This CDR3 spans 14 amino acids. The CDR3 protein is CAWSGGGAGQPQHF. CDR3 nucleotide sequence: TGTGCCTGGAGTGGGGGGGGCGCGGGGCAGCCCCAGCATTTT.

The chain employs TRBV4-2 and TRBJ1-2; D possibly corresponds to TRBD1 (6 bases). There are 13 residues in the CDR3. CDR1 and CDR2 from the germline V gene are LGHNA and YNFKEQ. V was shortened by 4 bases and J by 7 bases, with 13 bases between the two germline ends. CDR3 amino acids: CASSPQNRAGYTF. DNA of the CDR3: TGTGCCAGCAGCCCCCAAAACAGGGCTGGCTACACCTTC.

This clonotype occurred a few times. The chain joins TRBV5-5 to TRBJ1-1; 7 bases map to TRBD1. Germline loops: CDR1 SGHKS, CDR2 YYEKEE (reference sequence). CDR3 length: 12 amino acids. After removal of 2 bases from V and 6 bases from J, the junction contained 1 base not matched to a gene. CDR3 in amino acids: CASSFGQAEAFF. The CDR3 DNA reads as TGTGCCAGCAGCTTCGGACAGGCTGAAGCTTTCTTT.

The rearrangement uses TRBV28 and TRBJ2-2; TRBD2 matches at 7 bases. The germline CDR1 and CDR2 sequences are MDHEN and SYDVKM. Trimming took 0 bases from V and 2 from J; bases not matched to a gene: 6. CDR3 length: 17 residues. The CDR3: CASSLWSSGANTGELFF. CDR3 DNA: TGTGCCAGCAGTTTATGGTCTAGCGGAGCAAACACCGGGGAGCTGTTTTTT.

The chain recombines TRBV24-1 with TRBJ2-1; a weak D match, TRBD2 (5 bases). Germline V CDR1 and CDR2: KGHDR, SFDVKD. The CDR3 contains 14 residues. V lost 2 bases and J 5 bases, leaving 9 bases between the germline ends. CDR3 region: CATSDWRSNNEQFF. The CDR3 DNA is TGTGCCACCAGTGATTGGAGGAGCAACAATGAGCAGTTCTTC.

This clonotype has a count of ten or more. The chain joins TRBV28 to TRBJ2-7; D is undetermined. Trimming took 1 base from V and 4 from J, leaving 8 bases between them. The CDR3 length is 13 residues. Looked up from germline, CDR1 is MDHEN and CDR2 is SYDVKM. CDR3 nucleotide sequence: TGTGCCAGCAGTTTATCCCCAGTATACGAGCAGTACTTC. Its translation: CASSLSPVYEQYF.

This clonotype was counted many times. The J gene is TRBJ2-4, the V gene TRBV28; 9 nucleotides agree with TRBD2. V was pared by 4 bases and J by 5 bases, with 18 bases of the junction left unmatched. Germline CDR1 MDHEN, CDR2 SYDVKM. The length of the CDR3 is 19 residues. The CDR3 sequence: CASSSPSGDIARWQNIQYF. CDR3 DNA: TGTGCCAGCAGTTCTCCTAGCGGGGACATCGCGCGTTGGCAAAACATTCAGTACTTC.

The chain links TRBV7-9 to TRBJ2-5, with 10 bases aligning to TRBD2. This CDR3 has 15 amino acids. J was trimmed by 5 bases and V by 4 bases; bases with no gene match: 7. CDR1 is SEHNR, CDR2 FQNEAQ, per germline (reference sequence). The CDR3, as DNA: TGTGCCAGCAGCTACCAAGCGGGAGGGCCGGAGACCCAGTACTTC. Residues: CASSYQAGGPETQYF.

The gene calls are TRBV30 and TRBJ1-1; D is undetermined. This CDR3 has 13 amino acids. Germline CDR1 is GTSNPN and CDR2 is SVGIG (reference sequence). With 3 bases removed from V and 1 base from J, the gap between germline ends came to 9 bases. For the CDR3, the DNA is TGTGCCTGGAGCGCCTTGGGGAACACTGAAGCTTTCTTT. It is translated as CAWSALGNTEAFF. The full variable domain, completed using reference TRBV30 and TRBJ1-1, is SQTIHQWPATLVQPVGSPLSLECTVEGTSNPNLYWYRQAAGRGLQLLFYSVGIGQISSEVPQNLSASRPQDRQFILSSKKLLLSDSGFYLCAWSALGNTEAFFGQGTRLTVV.

This chain connects TRBV4-1 to TRBJ2-2; D gene uncertain. Trimming removed 0 bases at V and 6 bases at J, with 5 bases between. Germline V gene lookup returns CDR1 MGHRA and CDR2 YSYEKL. The CDR3 extends over 13 amino acids. In DNA form, the CDR3 reads TGCGCCAGCAGCCAAGACAGGCCCGGGGAGCTGTTTTTT. Its protein product is CASSQDRPGELFF.

J is TRBJ2-2 and V is TRBV20-1; tentative D call: TRBD1 (5 bases). V lost 0 bases to trimming and J lost 3 bases, with 14 bases between them. The germline CDR1 and CDR2 sequences are DFQATT and SNEGSKA (reference sequence). CDR3 length: 16 residues. The DNA for the CDR3 is TGCAGTGCTAGAGATCTACAGGAACTTTACACCGGGGAGCTGTTTTTT. It specifies CSARDLQELYTGELFF.

This chain links TRBV27 with TRBJ2-2, with D perhaps TRBD2 (5 bases). The germline gives CDR1 MNHEY, CDR2 SMNVEV (reference sequence). This CDR3 contains 12 residues. CDR3 DNA sequence: TGTGCAAGCCGAGGGTTAAGCGGGGAGCTGTTTTTT. This encodes CASRGLSGELFF.

The chain is built from TRBV2 and TRBJ2-5, with D hard to call. Trimming removed 6 bases at V and 3 bases at J, with 17 bases between. Looked up from germline, CDR1 is SNHLY and CDR2 is FYNNEI. The CDR3 runs 15 residues. CDR3 protein: CASSLPNLREETQYF. CDR3 bases: TGTGCCAGCAGCCTACCAAACCTTAGGGAAGAGACCCAGTACTTC.

The CDR3 region is CASSYGPSFYEQYF. The CDR3 DNA reads TGTGCCAGCAGTTACGGCCCTTCCTTTTACGAGCAGTACTTC. This chain uses TRBV6-5 with TRBJ2-7, with D uncertain. This CDR3 has 14 residues. Trimming took 2 bases from V and 4 from J, leaving 12 bases between them. Germline assignment: CDR1 MNHEY and CDR2 SVGAGI.

This clonotype appeared many times. CDR3 sequence (DNA): TGTGCCACCCGACAGGGAGGCGGGGAGCTGTTTTTT. Its translation is CATRQGGGELFF. The J gene is TRBJ2-2, the V gene TRBV28; D is possibly TRBD1 (7 bases). Per germline, CDR1 MDHEN and CDR2 SYDVKM. Trimming cost V 10 bases and J 7 bases, with 13 bases left between them. This CDR3 region has 12 residues.

The chain has TRBV4-3 and TRBJ1-1; D call uncertain. Germline CDR1 and CDR2: LGHNA and YSLEER. V dropped 2 bases and J dropped 1 base, with 11 bases sitting between them. This CDR3 contains 15 residues. The CDR3 DNA reads TGCGCCAGCAGCCAATCTGTCACCGAGAACACTGAAGCTTTCTTT. Translation: CASSQSVTENTEAFF.

This clonotype was seen only a few times. The V call is TRBV20-1, the J call TRBJ2-7; 11 positions match TRBD1. V lost 8 bases and J lost 5; bases outside the gene matches: 2. Germline CDR1 and CDR2: DFQATT and SNEGSKA (reference sequence). This CDR3 contains 11 residues. The CDR3 nucleotides read TGCAGTAAGGGACAGGGGGACGAGCAGTACTTC. This codes for CSKGQGDEQYF.

Concerning this clonotype: This sequence may be a read error, since a much larger clone differs from it by one base. The gene calls are TRBV2 and TRBJ2-4, with D tentatively TRBD1 (5 bases). CDR3 size: 15 residues. In germline, CDR1 is SNHLY, CDR2 FYNNEI. This CDR3 is CTSIPLDTSKNIQYF. The CDR3 nucleotides read TGTACCAGCATCCCATTGGACACCTCCAAAAACATTCAGTACTTC.

The V call is TRBV6-5, the J call TRBJ1-5; D is perhaps TRBD1 (5 bases). The germline V and J ends were trimmed by 3 bases and 7 bases, with 10 bases remaining between them. The length of the CDR3 is 13 residues. Per germline, CDR1 MNHEY and CDR2 SVGAGI. CDR3 in amino acids: CASSYVGGQPQHF. The CDR3 coding sequence is TGTGCCAGCAGTTATGTTGGGGGGCAGCCCCAGCATTTT.

This clonotype was picked up one time. Germline and junction disagree at one end, which may indicate a read error. The chain is built from TRBV19 and TRBJ1-5; TRBD1 matches at 10 bases. In germline, CDR1 is LNHDA, CDR2 SQIVND (reference sequence). The length of the CDR3 is 16 residues. CDR3 DNA sequence: TGTGCCGGTAGTCAGGAGTCCGGGACAGGGGATCAGCCCCAGCATTTT. Translation: CAGSQESGTGDQPQHF.

This clonotype has a handful of counts. The J gene is TRBJ2-7, the V gene TRBV20-1, with 10 bases aligning to TRBD2. With V trimmed by 3 bases and J by 3 bases, 2 bases remained unmatched. Germline V gives CDR1 DFQATT, CDR2 SNEGSKA (reference sequence). The CDR3 contains 13 residues. Here the CDR3 DNA reads TGCAGTGCTAGTAGACTAGCGGGCTACGAGCAGTACTTC. Protein product: CSASRLAGYEQYF.